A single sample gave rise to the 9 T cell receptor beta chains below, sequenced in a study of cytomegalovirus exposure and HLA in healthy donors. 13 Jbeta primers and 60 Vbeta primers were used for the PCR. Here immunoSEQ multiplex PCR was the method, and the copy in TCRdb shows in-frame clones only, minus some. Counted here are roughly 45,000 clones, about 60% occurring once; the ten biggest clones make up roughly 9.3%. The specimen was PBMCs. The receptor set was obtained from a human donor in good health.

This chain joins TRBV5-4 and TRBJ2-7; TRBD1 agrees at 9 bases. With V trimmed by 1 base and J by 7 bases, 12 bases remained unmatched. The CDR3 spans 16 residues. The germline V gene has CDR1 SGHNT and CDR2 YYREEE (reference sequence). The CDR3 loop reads CASSLPKGQGPGEQYF. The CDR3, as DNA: TGTGCCAGCAGCTTGCCAAAGGGACAGGGCCCCGGGGAGCAGTACTTC.

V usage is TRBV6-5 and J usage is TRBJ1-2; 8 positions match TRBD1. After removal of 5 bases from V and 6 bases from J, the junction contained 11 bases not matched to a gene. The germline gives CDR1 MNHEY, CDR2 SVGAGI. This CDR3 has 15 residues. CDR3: CASSPNWDRKNGYTF. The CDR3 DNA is TGTGCCAGCAGTCCGAACTGGGACAGGAAGAATGGCTACACCTTC.

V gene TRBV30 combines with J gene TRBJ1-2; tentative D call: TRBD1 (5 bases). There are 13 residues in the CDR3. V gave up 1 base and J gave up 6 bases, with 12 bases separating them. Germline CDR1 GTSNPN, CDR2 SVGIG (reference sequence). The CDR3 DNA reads TGTGCCTGGAGTGAGCCCGGGACTCATGGCTACACCTTC. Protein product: CAWSEPGTHGYTF.

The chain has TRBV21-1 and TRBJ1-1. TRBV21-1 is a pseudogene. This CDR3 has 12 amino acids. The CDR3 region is CASLSGDTEAFF. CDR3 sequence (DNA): TGTGCCAGCCTAAGTGGTGACACTGAAGCTTTCTTT.

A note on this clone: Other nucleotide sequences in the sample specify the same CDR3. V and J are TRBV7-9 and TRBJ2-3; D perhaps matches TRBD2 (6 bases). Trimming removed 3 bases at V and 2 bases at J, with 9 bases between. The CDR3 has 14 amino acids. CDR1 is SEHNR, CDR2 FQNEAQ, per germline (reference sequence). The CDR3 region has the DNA TGTGCCAGCAGCTTGGGACTTACCACAGATACGCAGTATTTT. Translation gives CASSLGLTTDTQYF.

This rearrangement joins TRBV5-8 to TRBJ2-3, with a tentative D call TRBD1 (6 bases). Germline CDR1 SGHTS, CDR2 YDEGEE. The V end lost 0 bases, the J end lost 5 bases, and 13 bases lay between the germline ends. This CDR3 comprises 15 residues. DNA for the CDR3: TGTGCCAGCAGCTTGGGTGACAGGCACAGAGATACGCAGTATTTT. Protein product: CASSLGDRHRDTQYF.

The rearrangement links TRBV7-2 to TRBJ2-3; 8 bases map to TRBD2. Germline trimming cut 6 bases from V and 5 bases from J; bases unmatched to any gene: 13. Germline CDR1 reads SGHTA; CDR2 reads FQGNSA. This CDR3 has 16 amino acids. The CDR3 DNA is TGTGCCAGCAGAAGCGGCGGGGGGCGGAGTAAAGATACGCAGTATTTT. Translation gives CASRSGGGRSKDTQYF.

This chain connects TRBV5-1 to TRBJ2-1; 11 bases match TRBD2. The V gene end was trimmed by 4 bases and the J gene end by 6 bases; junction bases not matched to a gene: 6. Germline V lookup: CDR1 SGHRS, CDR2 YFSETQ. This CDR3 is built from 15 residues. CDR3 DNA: TGCGCCAGCAGCCCGCTAGCGGGGGGAGGCAATGAGCAGTTCTTC. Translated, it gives CASSPLAGGGNEQFF.

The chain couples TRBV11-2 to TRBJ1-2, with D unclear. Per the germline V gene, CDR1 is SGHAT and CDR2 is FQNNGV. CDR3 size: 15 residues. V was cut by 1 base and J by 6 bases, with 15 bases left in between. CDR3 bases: TGTGCCAGCAGCTTAGCCGGGAGTCTCTTTGATGGCTACACCTTC. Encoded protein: CASSLAGSLFDGYTF.